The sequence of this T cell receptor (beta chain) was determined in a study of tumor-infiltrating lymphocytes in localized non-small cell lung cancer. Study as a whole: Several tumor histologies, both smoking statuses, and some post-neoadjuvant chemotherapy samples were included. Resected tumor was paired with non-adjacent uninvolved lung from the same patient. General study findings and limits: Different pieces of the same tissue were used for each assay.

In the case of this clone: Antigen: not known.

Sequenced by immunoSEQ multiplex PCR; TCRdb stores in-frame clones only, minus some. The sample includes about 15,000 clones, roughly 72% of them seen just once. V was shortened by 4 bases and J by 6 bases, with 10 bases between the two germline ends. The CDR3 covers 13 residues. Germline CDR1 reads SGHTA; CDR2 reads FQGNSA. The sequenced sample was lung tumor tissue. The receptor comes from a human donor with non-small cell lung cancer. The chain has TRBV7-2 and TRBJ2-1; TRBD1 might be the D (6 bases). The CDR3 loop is CASSYTGTNEQFF. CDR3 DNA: TGTGCCAGCAGCTATACAGGGACCAATGAGCAGTTCTTC.